The clone carrying this T cell receptor beta chain was detected only once. The data were obtained in a study of T cell changes during pregnancy in multiple sclerosis. Libraries were prepared by immunoSEQ multiplex PCR; TCRdb keeps only in-frame clonotypes and omits some of them. The sample has approximately 41,000 clones; nearly 90% are singletons. V was clipped by 5 bases and J by 9 bases, with 21 bases between them. The CDR3 is 15 amino acids. The germline gives CDR1 SGHRS, CDR2 YFSETQ. The sample in question was CD4+ T cells from peripheral blood mononuclear cells, obtained in the second trimester of pregnancy. This sequence joins TRBV5-1 and TRBJ2-1; the D gene is possibly TRBD1 (6 bases). The sequence was collected from a female donor with multiple sclerosis, enrolled in a pregnancy study. The DNA for the CDR3 is TGCGCCAGCAGTCAGGGGTCAGGGGTTCGTGGTGAGCAGTTCTTC. Encoded protein: CASSQGSGVRGEQFF.